One and the same sample provided the 10 T cell receptor beta chains below, sequenced in a study of control samples from healthy donors and cancer patients. The protocol was immunoSEQ multiplex PCR, while the TCRdb copy is restricted to in-frame clones and leaves out a portion. This table has about 35,000 clones, about 88% appearing once. Source material: PBMCs. The receptors come from a middle-aged woman with lung cancer.

The genes are TRBV5-1 and TRBJ2-1; D uncertain. The V end was cut by 3 bases, the J end by 3 bases, with 4 bases between. CDR1 is SGHRS and CDR2 is YFSETQ in the germline V gene. This CDR3 has 12 residues. In nucleotides, the CDR3 is TGCGCCAGCAGCTGGGACTACAATGAGCAGTTCTTC. Translation: CASSWDYNEQFF.

This clone was seen a single time. The CDR3 is CASSPGLGGYTF. For the CDR3, the DNA is TGTGCCAGCAGCCCGGGTTTGGGAGGCTACACCTTC. The V and J genes are TRBV5-4 and TRBJ1-2; no firm D call. CDR3 size: 12 residues. Trimming left V 4 bases short and J 8 bases short, with 12 bases between. Germline lookup yields CDR1 SGHNT and CDR2 YYREEE (reference sequence).

The V gene is TRBV4-1, the J gene TRBJ2-1; the D gene could be TRBD1 or TRBD2 (5 bases each). The CDR3 length is 13 residues. CDR1 is MGHRA, CDR2 YSYEKL, per germline. V lost 5 bases and J 7 bases, leaving 12 bases between the germline ends. The CDR3 is CASSEGRRNEQFF. CDR3 in DNA: TGCGCCAGCAGCGAGGGGCGTAGGAATGAGCAGTTCTTC.

The V call is TRBV20-1, the J call TRBJ2-5; D call uncertain. The V end was cut by 3 bases, the J end by 7 bases, with 9 bases between. Looked up from germline, CDR1 is DFQATT and CDR2 is SNEGSKA (reference sequence). The CDR3 extends over 11 amino acids. CDR3: CSASTPGTQYF. In DNA, the CDR3 is TGCAGTGCTAGTACGCCGGGGACCCAGTACTTC.

The chain employs TRBV5-1 and TRBJ2-2; D call uncertain. The CDR3 runs 14 residues. Germline CDR1 reads SGHRS; CDR2 reads YFSETQ. Trimming pared 7 bases from V and 2 bases from J, leaving 12 bases between. CDR3 DNA sequence: TGCGCCAGCGAGCTTGGGCAAAACACCGGGGAGCTGTTTTTT. As protein: CASELGQNTGELFF.

The chain carries TRBV11-3 and TRBJ2-7, with D perhaps assigned TRBD1 or TRBD2 (5 bases each). The V gene lost 5 bases and the J gene lost 5 bases, with 16 bases spanning the gap. The CDR3 consists of 14 residues. Germline CDR1 SGHNT, CDR2 YENEEA. The DNA of the CDR3 is TGTGCCAGCAGCACGAGGGGTTGGGGAAACGAGCAGTACTTC. Residues: CASSTRGWGNEQYF.

The chain is built from TRBV7-2 and TRBJ2-7; 8 bases map to TRBD1. Looked up from germline, CDR1 is SGHTA and CDR2 is FQGNSA. J was trimmed by 2 bases and V by 5 bases; bases with no gene match: 8. This CDR3 has 15 residues. The CDR3 DNA follows: TGTGCCAGCAGCCAGGGGGCGGGGCCCCCCTACGAGCAGTACTTC. It translates to CASSQGAGPPYEQYF. The full variable domain, rest sourced from reference TRBV7-2 and TRBJ2-7, is GAGVSQSPSNKVTEKGKDVELRCDPISGHTALYWYRQSLGQGLEFLIYFQGNSAPDKSGLPSDRFSAERTGGSVSTLTIQRTQQEDSAVYLCASSQGAGPPYEQYFGPGTRLTVT.

This clone was seen only a few times. V gene TRBV28 combines with J gene TRBJ1-1; a possible D gene is TRBD1 (6 bases). The germline V and J ends were trimmed by 5 bases and 6 bases, with 22 bases remaining between them. This CDR3 spans 16 amino acids. Germline CDR1 is MDHEN and CDR2 is SYDVKM. CDR3: CASSTLYTGMEAEAFF. The DNA for the CDR3 is TGTGCCAGCAGTACGCTTTACACAGGGATGGAGGCTGAAGCTTTCTTT.

V usage is TRBV2 and J usage is TRBJ2-1, with D possibly TRBD2 on 7 matching bases. There are 13 residues in the CDR3. Germline CDR1 reads SNHLY; CDR2 reads FYNNEI. The V and J ends lost 7 bases and 7 bases respectively, with 14 bases between them. The CDR3 reads CASTKGGGNEQFF. The CDR3 DNA sequence: TGTGCCAGCACTAAAGGGGGGGGGAATGAGCAGTTCTTC.

CDR3 amino acids: CASQQGNEKLFF. The CDR3 DNA reads TGTGCCAGCCAACAGGGAAATGAAAAACTGTTTTTT. This sequence joins TRBV5-5 and TRBJ1-4; TRBD1 might be the D (6 bases). This CDR3 spans 12 amino acids. The germline V gene has CDR1 SGHKS and CDR2 YYEKEE (reference sequence). V lost 7 bases, J lost 5 bases, and 9 bases lay in between.